This T cell receptor beta chain comes out of a study of CD8+ T cells in alopecia areata. Findings of the study overall: Researchers reported that TCR sharing among patients proved less clear than in mice, possibly HLA-linked.

Extracted RNA was reverse transcribed, and the resulting cDNA served as sequencing template. Sequencing used immunoSEQ multiplex PCR; TCRdb keeps in-frame clones, though not all of them. The sample consists of 150,000 or so clones, 87% of them appearing once. In regard to this clone: Antigen: not known.

The CDR3 contains 10 residues. V lost 4 bases, J lost 8 bases, and 5 bases lay in between. CDR1 MGHDK and CDR2 SYGVNS come from the germline V gene. The J gene is TRBJ1-2, the V gene TRBV25-1; unclear D gene. The specimen was CD8+ T cells sorted from blood, collected at week 0. The source is a human donor with alopecia areata. In DNA form, the CDR3 reads TGTGCCAGCAGTGGGGGAGGCTACACCTTC. Translated, it gives CASSGGGYTF.